The 25 T cell receptor beta chains in this list originate from one sample, sequenced in a study of regulatory T cells in long-lasting Graves disease. CDR3-region Arm-PCR and iRepertoire HTBI primers produced the TCR beta libraries. One entry per CDR3 protein, called by TCRdb with MiXCR from the multiplex PCR reads. The sample has around 500,000 distinct CDR3 sequences; less than 25% are singletons. Time point indicated: persistent/refractory GD, antithyroid drugs over 5 years with positive TRAb. Scientists built the TCR library using RNA that was extracted from PBMCs. The source material was peripheral blood mononuclear cells (PBMCs), sampled when the disease was refractory, from a patient treated with antithyroid drugs. The source is a female donor with Graves disease.

In its sample, this clonotype was seen once. This chain links TRBV24-1 with TRBJ2-5; TRBD2 might be the D (5 bases). CDR1 is KGHDR, CDR2 SFDVKD, per germline. The CDR3 spans 16 residues. V was clipped by 0 bases and J by 0 bases, with 10 bases between them. The CDR3 loop is CATSDLRGRNQETQYF. The CDR3 DNA is TGTGCCACCAGTGATTTGAGAGGGAGAAACCAAGAGACCCAGTACTTC.

The rearrangement links TRBV6-1 to TRBJ2-7; 8 bases are shared with TRBD1. The CDR3 sequence is 16 residues long. Germline-derived CDR1 and CDR2 are MNHNS and SASEGT. Trimming at V came to 7 bases and at J to 6 bases, leaving 17 bases not matched to a gene. The CDR3 region has the DNA TGTGCCAGCACCATACTCCCCGGGACAGGCGAGGGCGAGCAGTACTTC. Its protein product is CASTILPGTGEGEQYF.

This clonotype has a count of ten or more. The chain's CDR3 is CASSPGTPLNTIYF. In DNA form, the CDR3 reads TGTGCCAGCAGCCCCGGGACCCCCCTAAACACCATATATTTT. This chain uses TRBV28 with TRBJ1-3; possibly TRBD1 for D (5 bases). The CDR3 extends over 14 amino acids. The V gene's germline CDR1 is MDHEN and CDR2 SYDVKM. The V end lost 6 bases, the J end lost 6 bases, and 15 bases lay between the germline ends.

V and J are TRBV5-4 and TRBJ2-7; 11 bases map to TRBD2. The CDR3 extends over 16 amino acids. With 4 bases clipped from V and 3 bases from J, the junction kept 9 bases outside the gene matches. In germline, CDR1 is SGHNT, CDR2 YYREEE (reference sequence). CDR3 loop: CASSSTGTSGYYEQYF. The DNA for the CDR3 is TGTGCCAGCAGCAGTACCGGGACTAGCGGTTACTACGAGCAGTACTTC.

This clonotype was detected ten times or more. V usage is TRBV20-1 and J usage is TRBJ2-5, with D possibly matching TRBD1 (5 bases). This CDR3 is 12 amino acids long. In germline, CDR1 is DFQATT, CDR2 SNEGSKA (reference sequence). Deletions cut 8 bases from V and 2 bases from J, with 12 bases between. CDR3 in amino acids: CSTRRVQETQYF. Here the CDR3 DNA reads TGCAGTACCCGCAGGGTACAAGAGACCCAGTACTTC.

This clonotype was detected ten times or more. The chain couples TRBV6-1 to TRBJ2-7; D unclear. This CDR3 region has 13 residues. Looked up from germline, CDR1 is MNHNS and CDR2 is SASEGT. Trimming pared 4 bases from V and 4 bases from J, leaving 11 bases between. For the CDR3, the DNA is TGTGCCAGCAGTGTGGAAAGGAAGTACGAGCAGTACTTC. Translation gives CASSVERKYEQYF.

The chain employs TRBV20-1 and TRBJ2-7; 10 bases agree with TRBD2. The CDR3 is made up of 17 amino acids. V was pared by 4 bases and J by 4 bases, with 16 bases of the junction left unmatched. Per germline, CDR1 DFQATT and CDR2 SNEGSKA (reference sequence). The CDR3 here is CSAIELFPSGRIYEQYF. CDR3 DNA: TGCAGTGCTATTGAACTTTTCCCTAGCGGGAGAATTTACGAGCAGTACTTC.

This clonotype was detected a few times. This chain joins TRBV5-4 and TRBJ1-2, with D maybe TRBD1 (6 bases). Germline loops: CDR1 SGHNT, CDR2 YYREEE (reference sequence). The CDR3 loop spans 14 amino acids. Trimming stripped 4 bases from V and 4 bases from J, with 14 bases between. CDR3 amino acids: CASSPQGSGYGYTF. The DNA of the CDR3 is TGTGCCAGCAGCCCACAGGGTTCTGGCTATGGCTACACCTTC.

This clonotype was seen at least ten times. In DNA, the CDR3 is TGTGCCAGTAGTTCGGGCCGGCGGACCGGGGAGCTGTTTTTT. Its translation is CASSSGRRTGELFF. V gene TRBV19 combines with J gene TRBJ2-2; no reliable D call. The V and J ends lost 5 bases and 5 bases respectively, with 12 bases between them. The CDR3 sequence is 14 residues long. Per the germline V gene, CDR1 is LNHDA and CDR2 is SQIVND (reference sequence).

V and J are TRBV27 and TRBJ1-6; D is undetermined. Germline V gene lookup returns CDR1 MNHEY and CDR2 SMNVEV (reference sequence). V gave up 1 base and J gave up 10 bases, with 11 bases separating them. The CDR3 spans 14 residues. CDR3 loop: CASSLLYGGSPLHF. CDR3 coding DNA: TGTGCCAGCAGTTTATTATACGGTGGGTCACCCCTCCACTTT.

In this sample, this clonotype turned up many times. The CDR3 is CASSLGSAGAYEQYF. CDR3 sequence (DNA): TGTGCCAGCAGCTTAGGATCCGCGGGAGCTTACGAGCAGTACTTC. The chain joins TRBV7-2 to TRBJ2-7; 7 positions match TRBD2. This CDR3 has 15 amino acids. The germline V gene has CDR1 SGHTA and CDR2 FQGNSA. Trimming at V came to 1 base and at J to 4 bases, leaving 7 bases not matched to a gene.

DNA of the CDR3: TGCGCCAGCAGCTGGGTGTTACCCACAGATACGCAGTATTTT. Translated, it gives CASSWVLPTDTQYF. The rearrangement joins TRBV5-1 to TRBJ2-3; D call uncertain. The CDR3 is 14 residues long. V lost 3 bases, J lost 2 bases, and 10 bases lay in between. CDR1 is SGHRS, CDR2 YFSETQ, per germline.

The CDR3 loop reads CASSWRVDTEAFF. CDR3 sequence (DNA): TGTGCCAGCAGTTGGCGGGTGGACACTGAAGCTTTCTTT. V and J are TRBV25-1 and TRBJ1-1; no reliable D call. V lost 5 bases, J lost 3 bases, and 10 bases lay in between. The CDR3 runs 13 residues. Germline V gene lookup returns CDR1 MGHDK and CDR2 SYGVNS.

The chain has TRBV28 and TRBJ2-3, with 10 positions matching TRBD2. V was clipped by 6 bases and J by 3 bases; unmatched bases: 6. This CDR3 is 15 amino acids long. Germline V gives CDR1 MDHEN, CDR2 SYDVKM. The CDR3 nucleotides are TGTGCCAGCAGCTTTAGCGGGAGGAGAACAGATACGCAGTATTTT. This gives the protein CASSFSGRRTDTQYF. Variable domain in full (rest from reference TRBV28 and TRBJ2-3): DVKVTQSSRYLVKRTGEKVFLECVQDMDHENMFWYRQDPGLGLRLIYFSYDVKMKEKGDIPEGYSVSREKKERFSLILESASTNQTSMYLCASSFSGRRTDTQYFGPGTRLTVL.

This clonotype was recorded a few times. One end of the junction does not line up with germline, which may come from a read error. The chain has TRBV27 and TRBJ2-3; D may be TRBD2 (5 bases). CDR3 size: 15 residues. Germline CDR1 reads MNHEY; CDR2 reads SMNVEV (reference sequence). The CDR3 loop is CASSLSASSRDTQYF. The CDR3 nucleotides read TGTGCCAGCAGTTTGAGCGCGTCTAGCAGAGATACGCAGTATTTT.

V is TRBV4-1 and J is TRBJ2-7; perhaps TRBD1 as D (6 bases). The V gene lost 0 bases and the J gene lost 2 bases, with 11 bases spanning the gap. The germline gives CDR1 MGHRA, CDR2 YSYEKL. The CDR3 runs to 15 residues. CDR3 protein: CASSQELTGTYEQYF. The CDR3 region has the DNA TGCGCCAGCAGCCAAGAGCTGACAGGAACCTACGAGCAGTACTTC.

This clonotype was observed many times. This chain joins TRBV12-3 or TRBV12-4 and TRBJ1-1; D is possibly TRBD1 (5 bases). The CDR3 is 14 amino acids. Trimming pared 4 bases from V and 2 bases from J, leaving 11 bases between. Here the CDR3 reads CASSSGLSNTEAFF. In DNA, the CDR3 is TGTGCCAGCAGTTCGGGACTTTCTAACACTGAAGCTTTCTTT.

This clonotype was picked up many times. The CDR3, as DNA: TGTGCCAGCAGTACACAGGGGGCGGCCATGAACACTGAAGCTTTCTTT. It translates to CASSTQGAAMNTEAFF. The chain is built from TRBV6-1 and TRBJ1-1, with 9 positions matching TRBD1. This CDR3 is 16 amino acids long. The trim removed 5 bases at V and 0 bases at J, leaving 7 bases unmatched. The V gene's germline CDR1 is MNHNS and CDR2 SASEGT.

On this clonotype: A much larger clone lies a single base off, so this may be a read error. Since no conserved phenylalanine or tryptophan closes the CDR3, a read error is the likely cause. The chain combines TRBV6-2 or TRBV6-3 with TRBJ1-1, with TRBD1 as a possible D gene (5 bases). Germline V gene lookup returns CDR1 MNHEY and CDR2 SVGEGT. The CDR3 has 17 amino acids. V lost 0 bases, J lost 3 bases, and 17 bases lay in between. The CDR3 DNA reads TGTGCCAGCAGTTACTCGACCCAGGGAGTCCGAGACACTGAAGCTTTCTCT. The encoded protein is CASSYSTQGVRDTEAFS.

Worth noting for this clonotype: A single base is all that separates this from a far larger clone, so a read error is likely. This sequence joins TRBV10-3 and TRBJ2-7; the match to TRBD2 covers 8 bases. The CDR3 is 14 residues long. The V gene end was trimmed by 6 bases and the J gene end by 4 bases; junction bases not matched to a gene: 8. Germline V CDR1 and CDR2: ENHRY, SYGVKD. The CDR3 coding sequence is TGTGCCATCAGCTCCCGCGGCGGGAGGTACGAGCAGTACTTC. Its translation: CAISSRGGRYEQYF.

Many counts were recorded for this clonotype. This rearrangement joins TRBV12-3 or TRBV12-4 to TRBJ2-7; D gene uncertain. CDR3 size: 14 residues. V lost 6 bases and J 2 bases, leaving 14 bases between the germline ends. The CDR3 DNA is TGTGCCAGCAGGGATTTGACAAGCACCTACGAGCAGTACTTC. Protein product: CASRDLTSTYEQYF.

This chain links TRBV6-2 or TRBV6-3 with TRBJ2-5; D is uncertain. V dropped 0 bases and J dropped 5 bases, with 10 bases sitting between them. The CDR3 totals 14 residues. Looked up from germline, CDR1 is MNHEY and CDR2 is SVGEGT. CDR3 bases: TGTGCCAGCAGTTACTCAGGTTTCGAGGAGACCCAGTACTTC. Residues: CASSYSGFEETQYF.

The chain couples TRBV6-1 to TRBJ1-1; 9 bases align to TRBD1. The V and J ends lost 8 bases and 1 base, in that order; junction bases with no gene match: 5. The CDR3 is 14 amino acids. Germline values: CDR1 MNHNS, CDR2 SASEGT. CDR3 nucleotide sequence: TGTGCCAGCGAACTGGGACAGGGGAACACTGAAGCTTTCTTT. Its translation: CASELGQGNTEAFF.

This clonotype was seen ten or more times. The V and J genes are TRBV12-3 or TRBV12-4 and TRBJ2-7; unclear D gene. The CDR3 sequence is 12 residues long. V was clipped by 6 bases and J by 3 bases, with 9 bases between them. DNA for the CDR3: TGTGCCAGCAGCCCGACGGGCTACGAGCAGTACTTC. Translating it yields CASSPTGYEQYF.

There are many counts of this clonotype. The chain has TRBV28 and TRBJ2-7, with D perhaps TRBD2 (5 bases). V was clipped by 3 bases and J by 4 bases, with 13 bases between them. This CDR3 spans 14 amino acids. Germline CDR1 MDHEN, CDR2 SYDVKM. CDR3 nucleotide sequence: TGTGCCAGCAGTTTGAGGGTATTTCCTTACGAGCAGTACTTC. Translation: CASSLRVFPYEQYF. The variable domain in full, completed from reference TRBV28 and TRBJ2-7, reads DVKVTQSSRYLVKRTGEKVFLECVQDMDHENMFWYRQDPGLGLRLIYFSYDVKMKEKGDIPEGYSVSREKKERFSLILESASTNQTSMYLCASSLRVFPYEQYFGPGTRLTVT.